What follows describes a single T cell receptor beta chain. The source of the sample is a study of blood T cell repertoires in COVID-19. Whole-study context: Spain, Italy and the United States supplied samples that represented acute and convalescent COVID-19. In each case, the material was cDNA or gDNA derived from T cells, B-cell-depleted T cells, or PBMCs.

TCRdb's table, derived via immunoSEQ multiplex PCR, lists solely in-frame clones and lacks some. Of around 110,000 clones listed, approximately 84% are singletons. V trimming: 1 base; J trimming: 5 bases; junction bases outside the gene matches: 9. Germline V gene sequence: CDR1 GTSNPN, CDR2 SVGIG (reference sequence). This CDR3 is 15 amino acids long. The gene calls are TRBV30 and TRBJ2-7, with 9 bases fitting TRBD2. The sequenced sample was peripheral blood. The receptor was derived from a human donor in a cohort sampled during active COVID-19. CDR3 in amino acids: CAWSGPPAGGNEQYF. The CDR3 DNA is TGTGCCTGGAGTGGCCCCCCTGCGGGAGGGAACGAGCAGTACTTC.